Presented here are 21 T cell receptor beta chains from one specimen sequenced in a study of blood T cell repertoires in COVID-19. Here immunoSEQ multiplex PCR was the method, and the copy in TCRdb shows in-frame clones only, minus some. The profile shows about 270,000 clones, around 86% of them singletons. Sequenced input: peripheral blood. These TCRs come from a man aged 40-55 years with active or convalescent COVID-19.

V is TRBV25-1 and J is TRBJ1-3; D is unclear. CDR3 length: 14 residues. V was pared by 6 bases and J by 1 base, with 10 bases between. Germline assignment: CDR1 MGHDK and CDR2 SYGVNS. The CDR3 region has the DNA TGTGCCAGCAGCCGGGAGATGTCTGGAAACACCATATATTTT. Encoded protein: CASSREMSGNTIYF.

This sequence joins TRBV7-9 and TRBJ2-3, with 9 bases identical to TRBD1. Unmatched junction bases numbered 12, after V lost 4 bases and J lost 1 base. This CDR3 contains 18 residues. The germline V gene has CDR1 SEHNR and CDR2 FQNEAQ (reference sequence). The CDR3 sequence: CASSSRRGTGIGTDTQYF. The CDR3 DNA follows: TGTGCCAGCAGCTCACGGAGGGGGACAGGGATAGGCACAGATACGCAGTATTTT.

The rearrangement joins TRBV6-5 to TRBJ1-1; D is possibly TRBD1 (6 bases). V lost 6 bases, J lost 4 bases, and 15 bases lay in between. The CDR3 totals 14 residues. Germline assignment: CDR1 MNHEY and CDR2 SVGAGI. The DNA for the CDR3 is TGTGCCAGCAGGGTACAGGGAGACGGCACTGAAGCTTTCTTT. This gives the protein CASRVQGDGTEAFF.

This chain joins TRBV13 and TRBJ1-4; TRBD1 agrees at 10 bases. The CDR3 spans 15 residues. Trimming cost V 5 bases and J 6 bases; bases outside gene matches: 6. Germline V gene lookup returns CDR1 PRHDT and CDR2 FYEKMQ (reference sequence). The CDR3 protein is CASSLRDRGYEKLFF. The CDR3 DNA reads TGTGCCAGCAGCCTACGGGACAGGGGTTATGAAAAACTGTTTTTT.

This clone was observed once. V gene TRBV28 combines with J gene TRBJ1-4, with D tentatively TRBD1 (6 bases). This CDR3 is built from 14 residues. The germline V gene encodes CDR1 MDHEN and CDR2 SYDVKM. With 6 bases removed from V and 5 bases from J, the gap between germline ends came to 13 bases. CDR3 sequence reads: CASSTGSQNEKLFF. The CDR3 DNA is TGTGCCAGCAGCACAGGGTCCCAGAATGAAAAACTGTTTTTT.

The chain recombines TRBV19 with TRBJ2-3; possibly TRBD2 for D (6 bases). Germline CDR1 LNHDA, CDR2 SQIVND (reference sequence). V shed 3 bases and J shed 1 base, with 11 bases lying between them. The CDR3 covers 15 residues. CDR3 loop: CASSIQRARTDTQYF. For the CDR3, the DNA is TGTGCCAGTAGTATCCAGCGGGCCCGCACAGATACGCAGTATTTT.

A few counts support this clone. This CDR3 is also generated by other DNA sequences in the sample. The chain is built from TRBV6-6 and TRBJ2-5; 9 bases align to TRBD1. The J segment lost 3 bases and the V segment lost 1 base, leaving 3 bases of the junction unmatched. The CDR3 totals 15 residues. Germline CDR1 reads MNHNY; CDR2 reads SVGAGI (reference sequence). CDR3: CASSYLTGGEETQYF. The CDR3 bases are TGTGCCAGCAGTTACTTGACAGGGGGTGAAGAGACCCAGTACTTC.

This chain links TRBV18 with TRBJ1-1; D perhaps matches TRBD1 (6 bases). This CDR3 is built from 12 residues. Trimming left V 5 bases short and J 9 bases short, with 13 bases between. Per germline, CDR1 KGHSH and CDR2 LQKENI. CDR3 protein: CASSAEQGQAFF. The CDR3 bases are TGTGCCAGCTCAGCGGAACAGGGACAAGCTTTCTTT.

This clone occurred once. This chain joins TRBV30 and TRBJ2-1; 11 bases are shared with TRBD2. Per germline, CDR1 GTSNPN and CDR2 SVGIG (reference sequence). J lost 5 bases, V lost 5 bases, and 5 bases had no gene match. The CDR3 extends over 14 amino acids. CDR3 loop: CAWRLAGGNNEQFF. Written as DNA, the CDR3 is TGTGCCTGGCGGCTAGCGGGAGGCAACAATGAGCAGTTCTTC.

The rearrangement joins TRBV6-5 to TRBJ2-7; 8 bases line up with TRBD1. This CDR3 has 14 amino acids. V lost 6 bases and J lost 3; bases outside the gene matches: 7. Looked up from germline, CDR1 is MNHEY and CDR2 is SVGAGI. The CDR3 loop is CASSRDRLSYEQYF. The CDR3 DNA follows: TGTGCCAGCAGCCGGGACAGGTTGAGCTACGAGCAGTACTTC.

The rearrangement links TRBV28 to TRBJ1-2; D might be TRBD1 (6 bases). The CDR3 runs to 14 residues. Trimming shortened V by 5 bases and J by 7 bases, and 17 bases separated the two germline ends. Germline V CDR1 and CDR2: MDHEN, SYDVKM. DNA for the CDR3: TGTGCCAGCAGTCTCCAACAGGGAACGGGTGGCTACACCTTC. Amino acids: CASSLQQGTGGYTF.

This clone was observed a handful of times. V gene TRBV2 combines with J gene TRBJ2-1, with 10 bases identical to TRBD2. Germline values: CDR1 SNHLY, CDR2 FYNNEI. V dropped 4 bases and J dropped 5; count of bases not matched to a gene: 20. This CDR3 comprises 20 residues. The CDR3 bases are TGTGCCAGCAGTGCTTCCCGTAACCCCTCTAGCGGGAGATCGAACAATGAGCAGTTCTTC. Translated: CASSASRNPSSGRSNNEQFF.

The chain links TRBV24-1 to TRBJ2-3; D possibly corresponds to TRBD2 (7 bases). The V and J ends lost 2 bases and 1 base respectively, with 12 bases between them. Germline V gene data show CDR1 as KGHDR and CDR2 as SFDVKD. The CDR3 runs to 16 residues. The CDR3 region has the DNA TGTGCCACCAGTGATTGGGGCGGGGGCGGCACAGATACGCAGTATTTT. Translation: CATSDWGGGGTDTQYF.

The chain recombines TRBV4-1 with TRBJ2-3; 7 nucleotides match TRBD2. The ends lost 0 bases at V and 1 base at J; junction bases unmatched: 13. In germline, CDR1 is MGHRA, CDR2 YSYEKL. CDR3 length equals 19 residues. CDR3 amino acids: CASSQEAARGELRTDTQYF. Here the CDR3 DNA reads TGCGCCAGCAGCCAAGAGGCGGCCCGGGGGGAGCTCCGCACAGATACGCAGTATTTT.

The V call is TRBV25-1, the J call TRBJ1-2; D call uncertain. Trimming took 4 bases from V and 4 from J, leaving 4 bases between them. The CDR3 covers 11 residues. CDR1 is MGHDK, CDR2 SYGVNS, per germline. CDR3 bases: TGTGCCAGCAGTGCCGGCTATGGCTACACCTTC. Its translation: CASSAGYGYTF.

This clone was recorded only once. This sequence joins TRBV14 and TRBJ1-4, with 9 bases fitting TRBD1. The V gene end was trimmed by 1 base and the J gene end by 10 bases; junction bases not matched to a gene: 10. The CDR3 runs 16 residues. Germline V lookup: CDR1 SGHDN, CDR2 FVKESK. As DNA, the CDR3 is TGTGCCAGCAGCCAAGCTTCTTCCGGGACAGGGTTAAAACTGTTTTTT. It encodes CASSQASSGTGLKLFF.

The rearrangement joins TRBV27 to TRBJ1-1; 7 nucleotides line up with TRBD1. CDR1 is MNHEY, CDR2 SMNVEV, per germline (reference sequence). The CDR3 extends over 15 amino acids. After removal of 3 bases from V and 4 bases from J, the junction contained 8 bases not matched to a gene. The CDR3 DNA is TGTGCCAGCAGTTTCGGGGGGGCAGGGGGCACTGAAGCTTTCTTT. Translated, it gives CASSFGGAGGTEAFF.

The chain recombines TRBV15 with TRBJ1-4; no clear D. This CDR3 is built from 13 residues. CDR1 is LNHNV and CDR2 is YYDKDF in the germline V gene (reference sequence). V dropped 1 base and J dropped 4 bases, with 4 bases sitting between them. The CDR3 sequence is CATSRVLNEKLFF. For the CDR3, the DNA is TGTGCCACCAGCAGAGTCCTTAATGAAAAACTGTTTTTT. Full variable domain (rest looked up from reference TRBV15 and TRBJ1-4): DAMVIQNPRYQVTQFGKPVTLSCSQTLNHNVMYWYQQKSSQAPKLLFHYYDKDFNNEADTPDNFQSRRPNTSFCFLDIRSPGLGDTAMYLCATSRVLNEKLFFGSGTQLSVL.

In its sample, this clone was seen once. The rearrangement joins TRBV24-1 to TRBJ2-1, with D perhaps TRBD2 (6 bases). V was trimmed by 3 bases and J by 10 bases, leaving 15 bases between them. This CDR3 region has 14 residues. Per germline, CDR1 KGHDR and CDR2 SFDVKD. The CDR3 sequence: CATSDPSRLAEQFF. CDR3 in DNA: TGTGCCACCAGTGATCCCTCTCGGCTAGCGGAGCAGTTCTTC.

The rearrangement joins TRBV16 to TRBJ2-6; D not certain. Germline V gene lookup returns CDR1 KGHSY and CDR2 FQNENV. V was clipped by 0 bases and J by 1 base, with 7 bases between them. This CDR3 has 16 amino acids. The CDR3 DNA is TGTGCCAGCAGCCAATCAGCCCTATCTGGGGCCAACGTCCTGACTTTC. Translated: CASSQSALSGANVLTF. Together with reference TRBV16 and TRBJ2-6, the CDR3 gives the full variable domain: GEEVAQTPKHLVRGEGQKAKLYCAPIKGHSYVFWYQQVLKNEFKFLISFQNENVFDETGMPKERFSAKCLPNSPCSLEIQATKLEDSAVYFCASSQSALSGANVLTFGAGSRLTVL.

The chain recombines TRBV14 with TRBJ2-3; D possibly corresponds to TRBD1 (5 bases). The germline V gene encodes CDR1 SGHDN and CDR2 FVKESK. The CDR3 loop spans 17 amino acids. Between the trimmed V and J ends, which lost 4 bases and 2 bases, there was a span of 19 bases. The CDR3 sequence is CASSPETVWGYTDTQYF. For the CDR3, the DNA is TGTGCCAGCAGCCCCGAGACAGTTTGGGGTTACACAGATACGCAGTATTTT. The full variable domain, rest sourced from reference TRBV14 and TRBJ2-3, is EAGVTQFPSHSVIEKGQTVTLRCDPISGHDNLYWYRRVMGKEIKFLLHFVKESKQDESGMPNNRFLAERTGGTYSTLKVQPAELEDSGVYFCASSPETVWGYTDTQYFGPGTRLTVL.